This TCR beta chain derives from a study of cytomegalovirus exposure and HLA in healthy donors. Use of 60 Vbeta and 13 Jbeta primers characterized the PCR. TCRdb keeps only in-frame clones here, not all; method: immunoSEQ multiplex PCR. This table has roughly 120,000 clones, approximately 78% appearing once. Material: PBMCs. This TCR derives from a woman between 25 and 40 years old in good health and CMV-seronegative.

CDR3 DNA sequence: TGCAGCGCGGAGGGCAACACCTACGAGCAGTACTTC. Its protein product is CSAEGNTYEQYF. This chain links TRBV29-1 with TRBJ2-5; perhaps TRBD2 as D (6 bases). TRBJ2-7 matches the DNA end more closely, so the J call is doubtful. Germline CDR1 reads SQVTM; CDR2 reads ANQGSEA. The CDR3 is 12 residues long.